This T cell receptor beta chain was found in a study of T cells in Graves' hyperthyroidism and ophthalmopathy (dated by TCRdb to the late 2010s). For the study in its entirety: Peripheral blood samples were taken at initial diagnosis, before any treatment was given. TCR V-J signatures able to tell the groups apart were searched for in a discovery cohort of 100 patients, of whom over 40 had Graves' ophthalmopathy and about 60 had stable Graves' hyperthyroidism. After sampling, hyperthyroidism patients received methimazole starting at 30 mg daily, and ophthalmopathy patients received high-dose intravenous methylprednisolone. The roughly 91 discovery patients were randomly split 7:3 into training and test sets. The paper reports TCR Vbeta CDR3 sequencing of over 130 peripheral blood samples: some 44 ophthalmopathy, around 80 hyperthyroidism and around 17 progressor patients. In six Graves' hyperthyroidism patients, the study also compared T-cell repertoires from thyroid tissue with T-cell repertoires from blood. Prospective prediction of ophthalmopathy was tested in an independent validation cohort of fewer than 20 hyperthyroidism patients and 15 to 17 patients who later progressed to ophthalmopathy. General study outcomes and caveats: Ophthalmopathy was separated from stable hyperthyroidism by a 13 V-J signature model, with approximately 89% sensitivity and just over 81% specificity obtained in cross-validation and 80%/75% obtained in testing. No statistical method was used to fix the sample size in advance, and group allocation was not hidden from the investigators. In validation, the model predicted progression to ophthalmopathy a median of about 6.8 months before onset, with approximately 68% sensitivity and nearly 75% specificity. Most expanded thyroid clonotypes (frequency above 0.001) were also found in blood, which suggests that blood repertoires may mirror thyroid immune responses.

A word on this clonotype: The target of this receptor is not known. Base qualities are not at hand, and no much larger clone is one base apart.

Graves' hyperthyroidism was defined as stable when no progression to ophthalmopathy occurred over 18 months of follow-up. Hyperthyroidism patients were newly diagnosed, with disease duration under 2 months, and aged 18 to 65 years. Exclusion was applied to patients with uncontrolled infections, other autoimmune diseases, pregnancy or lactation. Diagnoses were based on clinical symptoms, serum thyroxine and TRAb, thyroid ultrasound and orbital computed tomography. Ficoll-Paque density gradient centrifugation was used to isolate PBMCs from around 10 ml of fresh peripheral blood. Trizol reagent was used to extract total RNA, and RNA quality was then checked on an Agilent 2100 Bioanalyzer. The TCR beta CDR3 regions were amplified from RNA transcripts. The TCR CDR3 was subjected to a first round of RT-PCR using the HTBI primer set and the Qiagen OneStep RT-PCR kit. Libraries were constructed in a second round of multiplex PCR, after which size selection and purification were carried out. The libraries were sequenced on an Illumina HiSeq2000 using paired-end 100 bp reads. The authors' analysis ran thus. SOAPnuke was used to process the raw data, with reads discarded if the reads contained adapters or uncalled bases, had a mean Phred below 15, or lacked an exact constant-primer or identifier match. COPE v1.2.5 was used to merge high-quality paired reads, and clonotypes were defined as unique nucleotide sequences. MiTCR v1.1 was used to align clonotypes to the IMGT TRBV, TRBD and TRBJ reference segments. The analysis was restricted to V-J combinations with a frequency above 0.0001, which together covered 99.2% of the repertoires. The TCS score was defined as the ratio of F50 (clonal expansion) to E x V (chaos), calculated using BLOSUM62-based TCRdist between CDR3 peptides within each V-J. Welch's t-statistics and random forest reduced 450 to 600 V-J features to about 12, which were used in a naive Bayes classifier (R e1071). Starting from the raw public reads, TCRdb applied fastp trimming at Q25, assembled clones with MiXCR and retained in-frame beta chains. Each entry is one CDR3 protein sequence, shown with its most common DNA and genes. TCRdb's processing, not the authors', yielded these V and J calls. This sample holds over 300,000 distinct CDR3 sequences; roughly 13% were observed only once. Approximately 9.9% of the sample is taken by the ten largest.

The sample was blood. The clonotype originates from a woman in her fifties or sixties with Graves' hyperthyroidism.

The nucleotide sequence reads as follows: TGTGCCTGGAGTGTACCTGGGGCCAACGTCCTGACTTTC. Translated, it gives CAWSVPGANVLTF. The V and J genes are TRBV30 and TRBJ2-6, with no reliable assignment of the D segment. Including cysteine and phenylalanine, the CDR3 has 13 amino acids. Only the CDR3 part of the read is kept: 39 bases, read in frame from the first base. The germline V gene (reference sequence) sets CDR1 to GTSNPN and CDR2 to SVGIG. Trimming costs V 0 bases and J 2 bases, and their ends lie 2 bases apart.